This T cell receptor beta chain was obtained from a study of blood T cell repertoires in COVID-19. The V segment lost 5 bases and the J segment 4 bases; nucleotides outside the gene matches: 6. This CDR3 region has 15 residues. In germline, CDR1 is LGHDT, CDR2 YNNKEL (reference sequence). As processed by the authors: Estimation of nucleated cell counts was performed using reference gene primer amplification. Generated by immunoSEQ multiplex PCR, the TCRdb table keeps only in-frame clones and is missing some. From that table come the V and J calls and clone size; the DNA was used to work out D and trimming. The sample lists about 270,000 clones; about 91% were seen once. Patients from Seattle were sampled longitudinally, starting during active infection.

The receptor was derived from a person aged 18 to 35 with COVID-19, enrolled during active disease. The sample taken for sequencing was peripheral blood. The chain joins TRBV3-1 (or the pseudogene TRBV3-2) to TRBJ2-2; TRBD1 matches 8 bases. For the CDR3, the DNA is TGTGCCAGCAGCTTTCGACAGGGGTTCACCGGGGAGCTGTTTTTT. Residues: CASSFRQGFTGELFF.